What follows are 26 T cell receptor beta chains derived from one specimen sequenced in a study of CD8+CD57+ T cells in acquired aplastic anemia. Genomic DNA constituted the template upon which TCR beta VDJ and CDR3 profiling was performed. TCRdb itself ran the reads through MiXCR, one entry per CDR3 protein. In the table there are more than 100,000 distinct CDR3 sequences, roughly two fifths of which are singletons. The sample comprised sorted CD4+, CD8+, or CD8+CD57+ T cells (not recorded which) from PBMCs. The receptor source for this set is a human donor in good health, serving as a control.

This clonotype was seen ten or more times. CDR3 DNA: TGTGCCAGCATCACACCCGGGGGATCGGGCTATGGCTACACCTTC. This codes for CASITPGGSGYGYTF. The rearrangement joins TRBV6-4 to TRBJ1-2, with a possible D match to TRBD1 (5 bases). The CDR3 loop spans 15 amino acids. CDR1 and CDR2 from the germline V gene are MRHNA and SNTAGT. The V end was cut by 7 bases, the J end by 4 bases, with 19 bases between.

The genes are TRBV24-1 and TRBJ1-2, with 9 bases fitting TRBD1. The germline CDR1 and CDR2 sequences are KGHDR and SFDVKD. This CDR3 region has 13 residues. V lost 7 bases to trimming and J lost 4 bases; unmatched junction nucleotides: 3. CDR3 DNA: TGTGCCACCAGGGACAGGGGCTCCTATGGCTACACCTTC. Its translation is CATRDRGSYGYTF.

The rearrangement links TRBV14 to TRBJ1-1; weak D call: TRBD1 (6 bases). There are 15 residues in the CDR3. V dropped 4 bases and J dropped 1 base, with 13 bases sitting between them. The germline CDR1 and CDR2 sequences are SGHDN and FVKESK. The CDR3, as DNA: TGTGCCAGCAGCCGTCCGGGACAAACGAACACTGAAGCTTTCTTT. It encodes CASSRPGQTNTEAFF. Supplemented by reference TRBV14 and TRBJ1-1, the full variable domain reads EAGVTQFPSHSVIEKGQTVTLRCDPISGHDNLYWYRRVMGKEIKFLLHFVKESKQDESGMPNNRFLAERTGGTYSTLKVQPAELEDSGVYFCASSRPGQTNTEAFFGQGTRLTVV.

The rearrangement links TRBV29-1 to TRBJ2-7, with D perhaps matching TRBD2 (6 bases). Germline V gene sequence: CDR1 SQVTM, CDR2 ANQGSEA. Trimming shortened V by 8 bases and J by 6 bases, and 14 bases separated the two germline ends. CDR3 length equals 11 residues. CDR3: CSCGGELEQYF. The CDR3, as DNA: TGCAGCTGTGGCGGGGAGCTCGAGCAGTACTTC.

The genes are TRBV2 and TRBJ1-5; D is unresolved. V lost 4 bases and J lost 7, with 11 bases in between. The CDR3 is made up of 13 amino acids. From germline, CDR1 is SNHLY and CDR2 FYNNEI. The CDR3 reads CASSAEGRQPQHF. The CDR3 DNA reads as TGTGCCAGCAGTGCGGAAGGGCGGCAGCCCCAGCATTTT.

The V call is TRBV20-1, the J call TRBJ1-3; D is unclear. The germline V gene encodes CDR1 DFQATT and CDR2 SNEGSKA (reference sequence). The CDR3 has 13 residues. Between the trimmed V and J ends, which lost 5 bases and 2 bases, there was a span of 10 bases. The CDR3 loop is CSADPRTGNTIYF. CDR3 DNA: TGCAGTGCTGACCCTAGAACTGGAAACACCATATATTTT.

With respect to this clonotype: An end of the junction differs from the germline gene, which may be a read error. The chain carries TRBV28 and TRBJ1-2; D is perhaps TRBD1 (6 bases). Germline CDR1 reads MDHEN; CDR2 reads SYDVKM. The CDR3 runs 15 residues. The CDR3 bases are TGTGCCAGCAGTTTCAGGGGCGCATTTAACCATGGCTACACCTTC. Translating it yields CASSFRGAFNHGYTF.

The chain links TRBV19 to TRBJ1-1; 7 nucleotides align to TRBD1. From germline, CDR1 is LNHDA and CDR2 SQIVND (reference sequence). V lost 7 bases to trimming and J lost 5 bases; unmatched junction nucleotides: 7. The CDR3 length is 13 residues. CDR3 coding DNA: TGTGCCAGTAAGAAACAGGGGCAGACTGAAGCTTTCTTT. It yields the protein CASKKQGQTEAFF.

This clonotype occurred many times. CDR3 sequence (DNA): TGTGCCAGCATGAACCCTGACTCTCGCGGGCAGTACTTC. This sequence encodes CASMNPDSRGQYF. The gene calls are TRBV6-1 and TRBJ2-7, with D hard to call. Germline loops: CDR1 MNHNS, CDR2 SASEGT. The CDR3 length is 13 residues. Trimming took 7 bases from V and 9 from J, leaving 19 bases between them.

This clonotype was recorded at least ten times. This rearrangement joins TRBV5-1 to TRBJ2-2; 9 bases fit TRBD2. This CDR3 spans 15 amino acids. With 5 bases clipped from V and 1 base from J, the junction kept 3 bases outside the gene matches. The germline CDR1 and CDR2 sequences are SGHRS and YFSETQ. The chain's CDR3 is CASSLTSGNTGELFF. The CDR3 DNA reads as TGCGCCAGCAGTCTGACTAGCGGGAACACCGGGGAGCTGTTTTTT.

Many counts were recorded for this clonotype. The chain recombines TRBV20-1 with TRBJ1-6; D is unresolved. Germline V CDR1 and CDR2: DFQATT, SNEGSKA (reference sequence). V was cut by 6 bases and J by 7 bases, with 13 bases left in between. The length of the CDR3 is 13 residues. CDR3 in amino acids: CSALGPGNSPLHF. CDR3 in DNA: TGCAGTGCCTTAGGGCCCGGAAATTCACCCCTCCACTTT.

This clonotype showed up just a few times. This rearrangement joins TRBV12-3 or TRBV12-4 to TRBJ2-2; 12 bases match TRBD2. The CDR3 runs to 17 residues. Trimming removed 4 bases from V and 6 bases from J; junction bases left unmatched: 9. CDR3 bases: TGTGCCAGCAGTTCTCCTAGGGCTAGCGGGAGGGCCGGGGAGCTGTTTTTT. This codes for CASSSPRASGRAGELFF.

This chain connects TRBV7-6 to TRBJ2-7; D is ambiguous. V lost 5 bases, J lost 4 bases, and 12 bases lay in between. Germline lookup yields CDR1 SGHVS and CDR2 FNYEAQ. CDR3 length: 13 residues. CDR3 protein: CASSPPDRYEQYF. CDR3 coding DNA: TGTGCCAGCAGCCCCCCCGATAGGTACGAGCAGTACTTC.

The V and J genes are TRBV9 and TRBJ2-7, with D maybe TRBD1 (5 bases). Trimming stripped 0 bases from V and 2 bases from J, with 12 bases between. The CDR3 extends over 15 amino acids. From germline, CDR1 is SGDLS and CDR2 YYNGEE. The CDR3 protein is CASSVADGAAYEQYF. The CDR3 DNA sequence: TGTGCCAGCAGCGTAGCTGATGGGGCCGCCTACGAGCAGTACTTC.

V and J are TRBV10-2 and TRBJ1-2; D is unresolved. The CDR3 totals 13 residues. Trimming removed 0 bases from V and 9 bases from J, with 11 bases in between. CDR1 WSHSY and CDR2 SAAADI come from the germline V gene. The CDR3 DNA sequence: TGCGCCAGCAGTGAGTCGTATCGTAAGAGCTACACCTTC. It specifies CASSESYRKSYTF.

This clonotype has at least ten counts. The junction shows a germline mismatch at one end, possibly a read error. The chain links TRBV19 to TRBJ2-7; the match to TRBD2 covers 12 bases. The CDR3 is made up of 17 amino acids. Germline V gives CDR1 LNHDA, CDR2 SQIVND (reference sequence). The CDR3 protein is CATTGLAGNAPTYEQYF. The CDR3, as DNA: TGCGCGACAACGGGACTAGCGGGCAACGCCCCCACCTACGAGCAGTACTTC.

This clonotype was observed at least ten times. The rearrangement links TRBV19 to TRBJ1-2; tentatively, D is TRBD1 (6 bases). Trimming pared 6 bases from V and 4 bases from J, leaving 15 bases between. The CDR3 is 14 residues long. Germline V gene data show CDR1 as LNHDA and CDR2 as SQIVND (reference sequence). The CDR3 loop is CASRRPGTSYGYTF. DNA of the CDR3: TGTGCCAGTAGGAGACCCGGGACAAGCTATGGCTACACCTTC.

This clonotype was counted ten times or more. V gene TRBV15 combines with J gene TRBJ1-2; maybe TRBD1 (5 bases). V was shortened by 1 base and J by 2 bases, with 11 bases between the two germline ends. The CDR3 totals 15 residues. The germline V gene encodes CDR1 LNHNV and CDR2 YYDKDF (reference sequence). The CDR3 sequence is CATSRGLTANYGYTF. CDR3 DNA sequence: TGTGCCACCAGCAGAGGTTTGACAGCCAACTATGGCTACACCTTC.

This clonotype was recorded a few times. V is TRBV2 and J is TRBJ2-2, with a tentative D call TRBD2 (6 bases). The CDR3 length is 13 residues. Trimming took 6 bases from V and 1 from J, leaving 6 bases between them. Germline V lookup: CDR1 SNHLY, CDR2 FYNNEI. CDR3 DNA sequence: TGTGCCAGCAGCGGGGGGAACACCGGGGAGCTGTTTTTT. Translation: CASSGGNTGELFF.

Ten or more counts support this clonotype. The chain employs TRBV20-1 and TRBJ2-1, with D perhaps TRBD2 (5 bases). The CDR3 totals 12 residues. The germline V and J ends were trimmed by 1 base and 7 bases, with 8 bases remaining between them. Germline lookup yields CDR1 DFQATT and CDR2 SNEGSKA (reference sequence). The CDR3 here is CSARVPGNEQFF. CDR3 in DNA: TGCAGTGCTAGAGTTCCGGGGAATGAGCAGTTCTTC.

This clonotype turned up a few times. The chain is built from TRBV29-1 and TRBJ1-6; 8 bases are a match to TRBD1. The germline gives CDR1 SQVTM, CDR2 ANQGSEA. This CDR3 spans 13 amino acids. The junction had 6 bases not matched to a gene; V was cut back by 7 bases and J by 7 bases. CDR3 sequence (DNA): TGCAGCGCTAATAGACAGGGGAATTCACCCCTCCACTTT. Its protein product is CSANRQGNSPLHF.

This clonotype was seen repeatedly, ten times or more. The J gene is TRBJ1-2, the V gene TRBV7-9; D is undetermined. Germline assignment: CDR1 SEHNR and CDR2 FQNEAQ (reference sequence). The CDR3 spans 13 residues. Trimming left V 3 bases short and J 3 bases short, with 8 bases between. DNA of the CDR3: TGTGCCAGCAGCTTGGACCCGCACTATGGCTACACCTTC. It encodes CASSLDPHYGYTF.

The sample holds many counts of this clonotype. The J gene is TRBJ2-3, the V gene TRBV3-1; D gene ambiguous. Per the germline V gene, CDR1 is LGHDT and CDR2 is YNNKEL (reference sequence). V was pared by 1 base and J by 0 bases, with 5 bases between. The CDR3 runs 14 residues. CDR3: CASSQGSSTDTQYF. DNA for the CDR3: TGTGCCAGCAGCCAAGGTTCGAGCACAGATACGCAGTATTTT.

The table lists this clonotype with many counts. The J gene is TRBJ1-3, the V gene TRBV5-1; D not certain. Germline values: CDR1 SGHRS, CDR2 YFSETQ. The V end lost 0 bases, the J end lost 0 bases, and 7 bases lay between the germline ends. This CDR3 has 15 residues. CDR3: CASSLDRNSGNTIYF. Written as DNA, the CDR3 is TGCGCCAGCAGCTTGGACCGAAACTCTGGAAACACCATATATTTT.

This rearrangement joins TRBV29-1 to TRBJ2-1; 9 nucleotides line up with TRBD2. Germline CDR1 SQVTM, CDR2 ANQGSEA. The CDR3 covers 15 residues. V lost 2 bases to trimming and J lost 7 bases; unmatched junction nucleotides: 9. The CDR3 DNA reads as TGCAGCGTTGAACCCCAGAGCGGGGGGATGAATGAGCAGTTCTTC. Translating it yields CSVEPQSGGMNEQFF.

The chain is built from TRBV25-1 and TRBJ1-3, with D hard to call. V lost 3 bases and J lost 0, with 12 bases in between. Germline CDR1 is MGHDK and CDR2 is SYGVNS. The CDR3 length is 16 residues. Here the CDR3 reads CASSDLDWNSGNTIYF. The CDR3 nucleotides read TGTGCCAGCAGTGATCTGGACTGGAACTCTGGAAACACCATATATTTT.